Given below is one TCR beta chain in context. This entry belongs to a study of shared clonotypes between healthy human individuals. Study summary: The study drew on two women and a few men aged 18 to 49 as donors.

Original data processing: There were no quality scores in the junction-only immunoSEQ sequences, so filtering differed. Method: immunoSEQ multiplex PCR; TCRdb's copy keeps in-frame clones and lacks some. That table is the source of V, J and clone size, and D and trimming were worked out from the DNA. The table records over a million clones, around 97% of them present only once. The clonotype was recovered from a man aged 30-40 years in good health. Sequenced material: naive CD4+ T cells sorted from blood. Specified subset: CD45RA+ positively selected.

The CDR3 DNA sequence: TGTGCCAGCAGCTTAGCGGGAGGGCCGTGGTCAAAGACCCAGTACTTC. Its translation: CASSLAGGPWSKTQYF. The chain has TRBV5-6 and TRBJ2-5, with 10 nucleotides matching TRBD2. V trimming: 2 bases; J trimming: 6 bases; junction bases outside the gene matches: 10. Germline V lookup: CDR1 SGHDT, CDR2 YYEEEE. The length of the CDR3 is 16 residues.